The text below deals with one T cell receptor beta chain. The antigen remains unidentified. These data come from a study of T-cell reconstitution after alpha-beta-depleted transplantation in children. Study conclusions and caveats: From newly produced T cells came most of the T-cell counts and diversity one year after transplant. Some patients owed their high day-60 TCRbeta diversity to surviving recipient T cells and thymic progenitors. There were reportedly several hundred expanded graft clones from which alpha-beta T cells came about two months after transplant.

V dropped 2 bases and J dropped 0; count of bases not matched to a gene: 10. The CDR3 has 18 amino acids. Germline V gene lookup returns CDR1 LNHDA and CDR2 SQIVND (reference sequence). A library of TCRbeta sequences, prepared with unique molecular identifiers, was generated. One entry per CDR3 protein results from TCRdb running MiXCR on the PCR reads. This sample yields just under 250,000 distinct CDR3 sequences, of which over 20% are seen a single time; over 2.5% belongs to the top ten. This clonotype was obtained from a girl aged 2-10 years with Fanconi anemia, due to receive a stem cell transplant. Sequences were derived from PBMCs, sampled before TCRalphabeta/CD19-depleted stem cell transplant. This chain links TRBV19 with TRBJ2-1; the match to TRBD2 covers 7 bases. This CDR3 is CASSIWSLAVSSYNEQFF. For the CDR3, the DNA is TGTGCCAGTAGTATATGGTCGCTAGCGGTAAGCTCCTACAATGAGCAGTTCTTC.